The clone carrying this T cell receptor (beta chain) was found a few times. The data originate from a study of blood T cell repertoires in COVID-19. Produced via immunoSEQ multiplex PCR; TCRdb's table is partial and in-frame only. The table shows around 250,000 clones, with approximately 83% occurring only once. Germline V gene sequence: CDR1 SGHTA, CDR2 FQGTGA. This CDR3 has 13 residues. Trimming shortened V by 8 bases and J by 2 bases, and 9 bases separated the two germline ends. The sequenced sample was PBMCs or T cells enriched from blood (not recorded which). This chain uses TRBV7-3 with TRBJ2-2; TRBD2 is a possible D gene (6 bases). This TCR came from a man over 45 who had recovered from COVID-19. CDR3 in DNA: TGTGCCAGCGCCGGGACTAACACCGGGGAGCTGTTTTTT. It translates to CASAGTNTGELFF.